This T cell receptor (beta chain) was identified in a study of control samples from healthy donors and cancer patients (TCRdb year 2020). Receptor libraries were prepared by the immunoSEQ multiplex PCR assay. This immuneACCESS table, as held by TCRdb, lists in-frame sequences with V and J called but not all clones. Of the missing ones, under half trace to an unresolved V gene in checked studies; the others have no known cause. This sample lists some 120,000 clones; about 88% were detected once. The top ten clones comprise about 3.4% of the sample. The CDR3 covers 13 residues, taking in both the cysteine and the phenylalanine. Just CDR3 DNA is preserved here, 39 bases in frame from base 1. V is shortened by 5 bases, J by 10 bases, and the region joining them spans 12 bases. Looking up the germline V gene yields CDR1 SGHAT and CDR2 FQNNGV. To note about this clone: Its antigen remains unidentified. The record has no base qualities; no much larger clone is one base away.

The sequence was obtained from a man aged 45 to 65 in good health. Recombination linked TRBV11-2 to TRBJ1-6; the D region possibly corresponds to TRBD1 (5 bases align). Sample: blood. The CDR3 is CASSPPGDSPLHF. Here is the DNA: TGTGCCAGCAGCCCTCCGGGGGACTCACCCCTCCACTTT.